The sequence of this TCR beta chain was determined in a study of blood T cell repertoires in COVID-19 (dated by TCRdb to 2018 to 2020). About the investigation overall: Collaborator samples came from the United States, Italy and Spain and covered acute and convalescent phases of COVID-19. Nearly every sample came with metadata listing a de-identified subject ID, COVID-19 status, age in years and sex. The repertoires were made available in a free public database intended to serve as a resource for research on the immune response to SARS-CoV-2. Where available, HLA class I and class II types were obtained from metadata supplied by the sample provider rather than from assay-based typing. Deeply sampled blood TCRbeta repertoires from subjects exposed to, actively infected with, or recovered from COVID-19 were included in the dataset. The prospective study material was composed of cDNA or gDNA derived from T cells, B-cell-depleted T cells, or PBMCs. Samples came from the ongoing ImmuneRACE study (first 160 participants) plus 1,254 subjects from 6 global collaborators.

TCRbeta CDR3 regions were amplified from genomic DNA by means of the immunoSEQ Assay, a bias-controlled multiplex PCR. The study's own analysis went as follows. Within the assay, amplification of reference gene primers was used to estimate how many nucleated cells each sample contained. To quantify the absolute abundance of each unique TCRbeta CDR3 rearrangement, sequence reads were collapsed and filtered. For each sample, productive Simpson clonality was calculated as the square root of Simpson's diversity index over productive rearrangements. Here the immuneACCESS table is served through TCRdb, limited to in-frame sequences with V and J called. Missing clones are a known gap in these copies; in checked studies unresolved V genes cover under half, and the rest lacks a known reason. V and J calls and clone size are copied from that table; D and trimming were computed from the DNA. Present in this sample are 250,000 to 350,000 clones, 70% to 90% of which were seen just once. The ten largest clones take up roughly an eighth of the sample.

Each collaborating institution followed its own protocols to collect whole blood in K2EDTA tubes. For TCRbeta analysis, collaborator samples were shipped as frozen whole blood, as isolated PBMCs, or as DNA extracted from either sample type. The study at large found these results: The amount of clinical and demographic metadata varied by source and participant and was provided uncurated.

The CDR3 holds 16 amino acids from the cysteine to the phenylalanine. Only the CDR3 portion is preserved as DNA: 48 bases, with reading frame beginning at the first base. The germline V gene encodes CDR1 SNHLY and CDR2 FYNNEI. Compared with germline, V lacks 6 bases and J lacks 0 bases; bases without a gene match: 8. In this sample, this clone turned up once. Its antigen has not been determined. No qualities accompany the bases; no much larger clone lies one base away. The chain links TRBV2 with TRBJ1-5; the junction holds 7 bases that match TRBD1. What was sequenced was peripheral blood. The origin of this receptor is a woman aged 55-69 years with acute or convalescent COVID-19. In nucleotide form, the sequence is TGTGCCAGCAGGGACCCGTCAGGGGGTAGCAATCAGCCCCAGCATTTT. Its product reads: CASRDPSGGSNQPQHF.